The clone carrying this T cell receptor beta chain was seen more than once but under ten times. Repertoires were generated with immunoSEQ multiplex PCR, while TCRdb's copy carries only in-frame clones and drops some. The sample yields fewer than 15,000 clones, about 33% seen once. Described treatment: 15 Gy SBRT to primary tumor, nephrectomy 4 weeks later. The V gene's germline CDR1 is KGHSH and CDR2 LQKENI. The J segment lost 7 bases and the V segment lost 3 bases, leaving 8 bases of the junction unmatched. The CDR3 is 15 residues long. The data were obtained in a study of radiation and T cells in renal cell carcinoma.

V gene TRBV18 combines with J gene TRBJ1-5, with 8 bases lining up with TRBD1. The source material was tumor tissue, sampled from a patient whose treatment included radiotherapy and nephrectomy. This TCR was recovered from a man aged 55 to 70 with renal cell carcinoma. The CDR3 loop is CASSPSGTGGQPQHF. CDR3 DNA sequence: TGTGCCAGCTCACCGAGCGGGACAGGAGGGCAGCCCCAGCATTTT.